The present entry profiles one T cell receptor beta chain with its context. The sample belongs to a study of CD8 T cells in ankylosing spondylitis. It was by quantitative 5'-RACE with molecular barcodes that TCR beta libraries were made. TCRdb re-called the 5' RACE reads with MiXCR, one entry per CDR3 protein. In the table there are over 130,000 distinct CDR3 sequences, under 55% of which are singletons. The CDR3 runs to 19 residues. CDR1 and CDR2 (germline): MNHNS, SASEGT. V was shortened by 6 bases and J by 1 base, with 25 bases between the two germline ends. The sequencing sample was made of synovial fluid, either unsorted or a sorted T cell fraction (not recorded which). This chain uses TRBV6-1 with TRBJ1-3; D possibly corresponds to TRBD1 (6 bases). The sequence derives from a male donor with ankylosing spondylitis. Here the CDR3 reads CASRRTAGNTIPSGNTIYF. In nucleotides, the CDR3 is TGTGCCAGCAGAAGGACAGCCGGAAACACCATACCGTCTGGAAACACCATATATTTT.